The 28 T cell receptor beta chains below all came from one sample that was sequenced in a study of T cell clonotyping in hematopoietic cell transplantation. Clones were read by immunoSEQ multiplex PCR, and TCRdb kept only the in-frame ones, dropping some. The profile shows a few thousand clones, approximately 80% of them singletons. The source was peripheral blood mononuclear cells, collected 100 days after allogeneic stem cell transplant. Source of these receptors: a male patient aged 45 to 59 who had an allogeneic stem cell transplant from an unrelated donor, so the T cells may come from the graft donor. Some clones in this sample may be carry-over from other donors' samples.

The J gene is TRBJ2-7, the V gene TRBV7-9, with TRBD1 identical over 7 bases. With 5 bases clipped from V and 5 bases from J, the junction kept 6 bases outside the gene matches. The germline CDR1 and CDR2 sequences are SEHNR and FQNEAQ (reference sequence). The CDR3 sequence is 13 residues long. The CDR3 DNA reads as TGTGCCAGCAGCAAATCGACAGGGAACGAGCAGTACTTC. Protein: CASSKSTGNEQYF.

This clone was detected a few times. The V and J genes are TRBV7-2 and TRBJ2-2; TRBD2 matches at 7 bases. Germline V CDR1 and CDR2: SGHTA, FQGNSA. V trimming: 4 bases; J trimming: 6 bases; junction bases outside the gene matches: 2. The CDR3 is 13 amino acids. In nucleotides, the CDR3 is TGTGCCAGCAGCTACCGGGAGGCCGGGGAGCTGTTTTTT. Translated, it gives CASSYREAGELFF.

The chain has TRBV27 and TRBJ1-5; TRBD1 agrees at 7 bases. Germline V lookup: CDR1 MNHEY, CDR2 SMNVEV (reference sequence). This CDR3 contains 15 residues. V shed 11 bases, J shed 1 base, and the junction held 11 bases outside the gene matches. CDR3: CASQGEGGSNQPQHF. The DNA of the CDR3 is TGTGCCTCCCAGGGGGAGGGTGGGAGCAATCAGCCCCAGCATTTT.

This clone has more than one count but fewer than ten. This chain links TRBV6-5 with TRBJ2-7; D may be TRBD2 (7 bases). V was clipped by 0 bases and J by 6 bases, with 15 bases between them. The CDR3 consists of 15 residues. Germline V gives CDR1 MNHEY, CDR2 SVGAGI. CDR3 sequence: CASSYSKGGASEQYF. The CDR3 nucleotides are TGTGCCAGCAGTTACTCGAAGGGGGGGGCGAGCGAGCAGTACTTC.

V and J are TRBV6-1 and TRBJ1-1; 8 bases map to TRBD1. The V and J ends lost 6 bases and 5 bases, in that order; junction bases with no gene match: 11. The CDR3 loop spans 15 amino acids. Germline loops: CDR1 MNHNS, CDR2 SASEGT. The CDR3 here is CASSLDRGGLTEAFF. The CDR3, as DNA: TGTGCCAGCAGCCTAGACAGGGGCGGATTAACTGAAGCTTTCTTT.

V gene TRBV2 combines with J gene TRBJ2-5, with TRBD2 identical over 14 bases. J was trimmed by 3 bases and V by 11 bases; bases with no gene match: 5. This CDR3 region has 14 residues. Germline V gives CDR1 SNHLY, CDR2 FYNNEI. CDR3 in DNA: TGTGCCTGTTTGGGACTAGCGGGAGAAGAGACCCAGTACTTC. Translating it yields CACLGLAGEETQYF.

The V gene is TRBV7-9, the J gene TRBJ1-6; the match to TRBD1 covers 7 bases. The CDR3 consists of 17 residues. The V gene end was trimmed by 3 bases and the J gene end by 6 bases; junction bases not matched to a gene: 11. The germline CDR1 and CDR2 sequences are SEHNR and FQNEAQ (reference sequence). Here the CDR3 reads CASSLTGTAKPNSPLHF. The CDR3 DNA sequence: TGTGCCAGCAGCTTGACCGGGACAGCGAAGCCTAATTCACCCCTCCACTTT.

The rearrangement links TRBV29-1 to TRBJ2-1, with D tentatively TRBD2 (6 bases). V gave up 4 bases and J gave up 4 bases, with 14 bases separating them. Germline CDR1 and CDR2: SQVTM and ANQGSEA. The CDR3 contains 14 residues. The CDR3: CSVVGGNLYNEQFF. In DNA form, the CDR3 reads TGCAGCGTTGTAGGCGGGAATCTTTACAATGAGCAGTTCTTC.

CDR3 protein: CASSLSKGVYNEQFF. CDR3 nucleotide sequence: TGTGCCAGCAGCTTATCCAAGGGGGTATACAATGAGCAGTTCTTC. This chain links TRBV7-8 with TRBJ2-1; a weak D match, TRBD1 (6 bases). The length of the CDR3 is 15 residues. Trimming left V 2 bases short and J 4 bases short, with 12 bases between. Germline loops: CDR1 SGHVS, CDR2 FQNEAQ.

The chain couples TRBV27 to TRBJ1-4; 7 nucleotides match TRBD1. The CDR3 is made up of 17 amino acids. Germline trimming cut 1 base from V and 1 base from J; bases unmatched to any gene: 6. CDR1 and CDR2 (germline): MNHEY, SMNVEV (reference sequence). The CDR3 nucleotides are TGTGCCAGCAGTTTATGGGGACAGATCCAAACTAATGAAAAACTGTTTTTT. Its protein product is CASSLWGQIQTNEKLFF.

This sequence joins TRBV18 and TRBJ2-7, with a weak D call TRBD2 (6 bases). Per germline, CDR1 KGHSH and CDR2 LQKENI. The CDR3 has 16 amino acids. Trimming took off 2 bases at V and 0 bases at J, with 14 bases between the two ends. The CDR3 protein is CASSPTAGRSSYEQYF. DNA for the CDR3: TGTGCCAGCTCACCAACAGCGGGTAGGAGCTCCTACGAGCAGTACTTC.

The gene calls are TRBV29-1 and TRBJ2-1; a weak D match, TRBD2 (6 bases). V dropped 4 bases and J dropped 5 bases, with 18 bases sitting between them. Germline V gene lookup returns CDR1 SQVTM and CDR2 ANQGSEA. The CDR3 covers 15 residues. As DNA, the CDR3 is TGCAGCGTTGCCGGAGGGGCGAAAAAGGACAATGAGCAGTTCTTC. Translated: CSVAGGAKKDNEQFF.

This clone has a single count. This chain connects TRBV7-6 to TRBJ2-1; the match to TRBD2 covers 10 bases. Germline V gene sequence: CDR1 SGHVS, CDR2 FNYEAQ. CDR3 size: 17 residues. Losses at the gene ends were 5 bases for V and 6 bases for J; bases not matched to a gene: 13. The CDR3 loop reads CASSPTSGRAVGNEQFF. Here the CDR3 DNA reads TGTGCCAGCAGCCCCACAAGCGGGAGGGCCGTCGGCAATGAGCAGTTCTTC.

The rearrangement uses TRBV29-1 and TRBJ1-1; D is perhaps TRBD1 (5 bases). CDR3 size: 14 residues. With 4 bases removed from V and 5 bases from J, the gap between germline ends came to 17 bases. The germline V gene has CDR1 SQVTM and CDR2 ANQGSEA. In nucleotides, the CDR3 is TGCAGCGTTGGGCTCCCGGGGGTGGGAACTGAAGCTTTCTTT. Amino acids: CSVGLPGVGTEAFF. The full variable domain, in which reference TRBV29-1 and TRBJ1-1 provide the parts outside the CDR3, is SAVISQKPSRDICQRGTSLTIQCQVDSQVTMMFWYRQQPGQSLTLIATANQGSEATYESGFVIDKFPISRPNLTFSTLTVSNMSPEDSSIYLCSVGLPGVGTEAFFGQGTRLTVV.

This chain links TRBV5-1 with TRBJ2-7, with 8 bases aligning to TRBD1. The length of the CDR3 is 14 residues. Germline V gene sequence: CDR1 SGHRS, CDR2 YFSETQ. The junction had 5 bases not matched to a gene; V was cut back by 4 bases and J by 2 bases. In DNA form, the CDR3 reads TGCGCCAGCAGCGCCGGGACAGGTACCTACGAGCAGTACTTC. Amino acid sequence: CASSAGTGTYEQYF.

V is TRBV19 and J is TRBJ1-2; tentative D call: TRBD1 (5 bases). Germline V gene lookup returns CDR1 LNHDA and CDR2 SQIVND (reference sequence). V lost 2 bases to trimming and J lost 6 bases, with 16 bases between them. The CDR3 is 15 residues long. CDR3 protein: CASSINWRGLDGYTF. The CDR3 DNA sequence: TGTGCCAGTAGTATAAATTGGCGGGGCCTCGATGGCTACACCTTC.

This clone appeared once. The V and J genes are TRBV19 and TRBJ1-1, with D unresolved. There are 15 residues in the CDR3. The V end was cut by 0 bases, the J end by 0 bases, with 8 bases between. The germline V gene has CDR1 LNHDA and CDR2 SQIVND (reference sequence). This chain's CDR3 is CASSIDLTMNTEAFF. Here the CDR3 DNA reads TGTGCCAGTAGTATAGATTTGACCATGAACACTGAAGCTTTCTTT.

This clone ranks as medium-sized. The V and J genes are TRBV9 and TRBJ1-2, with D perhaps matching TRBD1 (5 bases). Trimming stripped 4 bases from V and 3 bases from J, with 10 bases between. This CDR3 spans 13 amino acids. Germline V gene sequence: CDR1 SGDLS, CDR2 YYNGEE. The CDR3 sequence: CASSLGEDYGYTF. CDR3 DNA sequence: TGTGCCAGCAGCCTAGGGGAGGACTATGGCTACACCTTC.

The rearrangement uses TRBV18 and TRBJ2-1; the match to TRBD1 covers 10 bases. The germline V gene encodes CDR1 KGHSH and CDR2 LQKENI. J gave up 5 bases and V 3 bases, and 7 bases lay outside the gene matches. The CDR3 runs 16 residues. The CDR3: CASSPLTGTGDNEQFF. CDR3 sequence (DNA): TGTGCCAGCTCACCTCTCACCGGGACAGGGGACAATGAGCAGTTCTTC.

V is TRBV6-5 and J is TRBJ1-1, with D possibly being TRBD1 (5 bases). V lost 6 bases and J 1 base, leaving 9 bases between the germline ends. CDR1 and CDR2 (germline): MNHEY, SVGAGI. The CDR3 sequence is 13 residues long. The CDR3 bases are TGTGCCAGCAGGGAGGGACCGAACACTGAAGCTTTCTTT. Its translation: CASREGPNTEAFF.

V usage is TRBV7-8 and J usage is TRBJ2-7; 7 nucleotides line up with TRBD1. CDR3 length equals 15 residues. Trimming took 2 bases from V and 3 from J; bases not matched to a gene: 7. The V gene's germline CDR1 is SGHVS and CDR2 FQNEAQ. The CDR3: CASSLRPHRGYEQYF. In DNA form, the CDR3 reads TGTGCCAGCAGCTTAAGGCCCCACAGGGGCTACGAGCAGTACTTC.

This clone was found a few times. The CDR3 region is CASGRVSADEQYF. DNA for the CDR3: TGTGCCAGCGGAAGGGTCAGCGCGGACGAGCAGTACTTC. V is TRBV11-2 and J is TRBJ2-7; D gene uncertain. The germline V and J ends were trimmed by 8 bases and 5 bases, with 16 bases remaining between them. Germline CDR1 is SGHAT and CDR2 is FQNNGV. The CDR3 spans 13 residues.

V is TRBV2 and J is TRBJ1-4; 11 nucleotides match TRBD1. The CDR3 extends over 14 amino acids. V lost 7 bases, J lost 7 bases, and 5 bases stayed unmatched. Per germline, CDR1 SNHLY and CDR2 FYNNEI. The CDR3 coding sequence is TGTGCCAGCACTCGGGACAGGGGGATTGAAAAACTGTTTTTT. Protein sequence: CASTRDRGIEKLFF.

The chain joins TRBV4-3 to TRBJ2-6; 9 nucleotides align to TRBD1. The CDR3 extends over 18 amino acids. Germline trimming cut 5 bases from V and 4 bases from J; bases unmatched to any gene: 12. CDR1 is LGHNA, CDR2 YSLEER, per germline. The CDR3 loop is CASSGPQGAILGANVLTF. For the CDR3, the DNA is TGCGCCAGCAGCGGACCACAGGGGGCGATTCTAGGGGCCAACGTCCTGACTTTC.

The J gene is TRBJ1-1, the V gene TRBV14, with D uncertain. Germline CDR1 is SGHDN and CDR2 is FVKESK. This CDR3 region has 13 residues. Trimming removed 1 base at V and 11 bases at J, with 14 bases between. CDR3 DNA sequence: TGTGCCAGCAGCCAAGTAGATGGGGTGTCGGCTTTCTTT. Protein product: CASSQVDGVSAFF.

V usage is TRBV27 and J usage is TRBJ2-5; 8 bases fit TRBD1. J lost 6 bases, V lost 7 bases, and 7 bases had no gene match. The CDR3 is 13 amino acids. Germline V gene sequence: CDR1 MNHEY, CDR2 SMNVEV (reference sequence). The chain's CDR3 is CASTQQGEKTQYF. DNA of the CDR3: TGTGCCAGCACCCAACAGGGGGAGAAGACCCAGTACTTC.

This rearrangement joins TRBV5-5 to TRBJ1-2; D unresolved. Germline loops: CDR1 SGHKS, CDR2 YYEKEE (reference sequence). The CDR3 spans 15 residues. Trimming removed 1 base at V and 2 bases at J, with 12 bases between. The DNA for the CDR3 is TGTGCCAGCAGCTTGACAGCCAAAGGAAACTATGGCTACACCTTC. This translates into CASSLTAKGNYGYTF.

The chain recombines TRBV7-2 with TRBJ2-1; D may be TRBD2 (5 bases). The CDR3 consists of 16 residues. V lost 7 bases to trimming and J lost 9 bases, with 25 bases between them. CDR1 and CDR2 (germline): SGHTA, FQGNSA. CDR3 nucleotide sequence: TGTGCCAGCACCCTGACTATAAGCCCCAAAGGAGGTGAGCAGTTCTTC. Its protein is CASTLTISPKGGEQFF.